Presented here are 2 T cell receptor beta chains from one specimen sequenced in a study of T cell responses to AZD1222 COVID-19 vaccine. Some clones are missing from TCRdb's copy, which holds only in-frame ones; the method was immunoSEQ multiplex PCR. This sample yields some 180,000 clones, of which around 94% are seen a single time; roughly 1.4% belongs to the top ten. The material was peripheral blood, obtained on day 0 of AZD1222 vaccination. The receptor set was obtained from an adult in good health.

This sequence joins TRBV6-6 and TRBJ1-5; TRBD1 might be the D (6 bases). Germline CDR1 is MNHNY and CDR2 is SVGAGI (reference sequence). The CDR3 sequence is 14 residues long. The V gene lost 10 bases and the J gene lost 3 bases, with 16 bases spanning the gap. The CDR3 protein is CATTGGAINQPQHF. The CDR3 coding sequence is TGTGCCACTACGGGGGGGGCAATCAATCAGCCCCAGCATTTT.

The chain joins TRBV7-9 to TRBJ2-5, with TRBD2 identical over 9 bases. The CDR3 is made up of 15 amino acids. The V segment lost 1 base and the J segment 5 bases; nucleotides outside the gene matches: 5. The germline V gene has CDR1 SEHNR and CDR2 FQNEAQ (reference sequence). The CDR3 region has the DNA TGTGCCAGCAGCTTAGTCGGCGGGGGGGTGGAGACCCAGTACTTC. Its protein is CASSLVGGGVETQYF.